These 14 T cell receptor beta chains came from one sample sequenced in a study of tumor-infiltrating lymphocytes in primary liver carcinoma. Unsorted whole blood yielded blood RNA, and germline DNA was extracted as well. Using a constant-region primer together with ProtoScript II reverse transcriptase, TCR beta cDNA was made from approximately 0.55 ug of total RNA. Three nested multiplex PCR rounds of slightly modified ARM-PCR generated TCR beta libraries. Running 10 cycles apiece, the first two PCR rounds relied on TRBV1-TRBV30 forward primers together with a C-beta reverse primer. In TCRdb, the multiplex PCR reads were re-called with MiXCR into one record per CDR3 protein. The table shows about 200,000 distinct CDR3 sequences, with around three fifths occurring only once. The sample comprised peripheral blood. The receptors stem from a woman aged 60-70 years with primary liver carcinoma and hepatitis B virus infection.

On this clonotype itself: Lacking the conserved final phenylalanine or tryptophan, this CDR3 likely reflects a read error. This chain joins TRBV4-2 and TRBJ2-7; D could derive from TRBD1 or TRBD2 (6 bases each). This CDR3 has 17 amino acids. Per the germline V gene, CDR1 is LGHNA and CDR2 is YNFKEQ. This CDR3 is CASNQDLGGGKYDEQYI. The CDR3 DNA is TGTGCCAGCAACCAAGATCTAGGAGGGGGAAAATATGACGAGCAGTACATC.

A remark on this clonotype: Compared with germline, one end of the junction differs, possibly owing to a read error. V usage is TRBV11-2 and J usage is TRBJ2-3; 9 bases line up with TRBD2. Germline CDR1 SGHAT, CDR2 FQNNGV. The CDR3 loop spans 15 amino acids. The CDR3: CASSLGRGLADTEYF. The DNA of the CDR3 is TGTGCCAGCAGCTTAGGGCGGGGACTAGCAGATACGGAGTATTTT.

With regard to this clonotype: The germline gene is not matched at one end of the junction; a read error may be the cause. The chain is built from TRBV6-6 and TRBJ1-2; unclear D gene. The CDR3 length is 15 residues. The germline CDR1 and CDR2 sequences are MNHNY and SVGAGI (reference sequence). The CDR3 is CDSSQGPRDGHGYTF. In nucleotides, the CDR3 is TGTGACAGCAGCCAAGGACCCCGAGACGGCCATGGCTACACCTTC.

Of note for this clonotype: One end of the junction fails to match germline, which may point to a read error. The chain is built from TRBV30 and TRBJ1-2, with unresolved D. CDR1 and CDR2 from the germline V gene are GTSNPN and SVGIG (reference sequence). The CDR3 sequence is 12 residues long. The CDR3 nucleotides are TGCGCCTGGAGTGGGGATCCCAATGGCTACACCTTC. This gives the protein CAWSGDPNGYTF.

This chain links TRBV23-1 with TRBJ2-3; no definite D call. TRBV23-1 belongs to the ORF category, with a function that is uncertain. V lost 0 bases and J lost 1, with 11 bases in between. CDR3 length: 16 residues. Here the CDR3 DNA reads TGCGCCAGCAGTCAATCGTCCAAATGGGGCACAGATACGCAGTATTTT. Amino acid sequence: CASSQSSKWGTDTQYF.

This clonotype was counted a few times. Lacking the conserved final phenylalanine or tryptophan, this CDR3 likely reflects a read error. The rearrangement joins TRBV6-2 or TRBV6-3 to TRBJ2-2; the D gene is possibly TRBD2 (6 bases). The CDR3 spans 14 residues. Germline CDR1 reads MNHEY; CDR2 reads SVGEGT. Trimming took 11 bases from V and 5 from J, leaving 18 bases between them. The CDR3 here is CAGGGVLNTGELFL. The CDR3 DNA follows: TGTGCCGGTGGCGGGGTACTGAATACCGGGGAGCTGTTTTTA.

On this clonotype itself: At one of its ends the junction is not consistent with the germline gene, which may arise from a read error. V is TRBV6-6 and J is TRBJ2-1, with 8 bases aligning to TRBD2. This CDR3 is built from 15 residues. CDR1 and CDR2 (germline): MNHNY, SVGAGI (reference sequence). The CDR3: CASSSGTRHYSEQFF. The CDR3 DNA reads TGTGCCAGCAGTTCCGGGACTAGACACTACAGTGAGCAGTTCTTC.

This clonotype was seen just once. Being one base from a much bigger clone, this may be a read error. V and J are TRBV4-1 and TRBJ2-6; D is unclear. The germline V gene has CDR1 MGHRA and CDR2 YSYEKL. This CDR3 comprises 17 residues. The CDR3 reads CASSQEGPGSGVNVLTF. CDR3 in DNA: TGCGCCAGCAGCCAAGAAGGTCCGGGCTCTGGGGTCAACGTCCTGACTTTC.

A word on this clonotype: A read error may explain this, as a much larger clone is one base away. The chain has TRBV5-6 and TRBJ2-7; D possibly matches TRBD1 or TRBD2 (5 bases each). There are 15 residues in the CDR3. Germline V lookup: CDR1 SGHDT, CDR2 YYEEEE. The DNA for the CDR3 is TGTGTCAGCAGCTCAAAGGGACGATCCTCCTACGAGCAGTACTTC. It encodes CVSSSKGRSSYEQYF.

This clonotype was counted at least ten times. The chain employs TRBV6-1 and TRBJ2-1; D perhaps matches TRBD2 (5 bases). CDR1 is MNHNS, CDR2 SASEGT, per germline. The CDR3 has 15 residues. The V gene lost 7 bases and the J gene lost 0 bases, with 13 bases spanning the gap. The CDR3 DNA sequence: TGTGCCAGCACTACCACTAGGTCCTCCTACAATGAGCAGTTCTTC. Translating it yields CASTTTRSSYNEQFF.

Of note for this clonotype: The junction shows a germline mismatch at one end, possibly a read error. The chain is built from TRBV11-2 and TRBJ2-2; 9 nucleotides match TRBD1. Germline CDR1 reads SGHAT; CDR2 reads FQNNGV. This CDR3 has 16 residues. For the CDR3, the DNA is TGTGCCATCAGCGTACCCGGGACAGGGAACACCGTGGAGCTGTTTTTT. This translates into CAISVPGTGNTVELFF.

This chain joins TRBV5-6 and TRBJ2-3; D not certain. Germline CDR1 and CDR2: SGHDT and YYEEEE. Trimming shortened V by 4 bases and J by 0 bases, and 12 bases separated the two germline ends. The CDR3 has 15 amino acids. CDR3 loop: CASSPLQVSTDTQYF. The CDR3 DNA reads as TGTGCCAGCAGCCCCCTGCAGGTAAGCACAGATACGCAGTATTTT.

V is TRBV6-1 and J is TRBJ2-5; 14 nucleotides align to TRBD2. V shed 5 bases, J shed 3 bases, and the junction held 8 bases outside the gene matches. From germline, CDR1 is MNHNS and CDR2 SASEGT. There are 17 residues in the CDR3. CDR3 coding DNA: TGTGCCAGCAGTCGGGGACTAGCGGGAGTGGGAGAAGAGACCCAGTACTTC. Translation: CASSRGLAGVGEETQYF.

This clonotype was detected only once. This may arise from a read error, as a much more abundant clone is one base away. This CDR3 fails to terminate in the conserved phenylalanine or tryptophan, so it likely reflects a read error. This chain connects TRBV7-9 to TRBJ1-1; possibly TRBD1 for D (5 bases). This CDR3 region has 13 residues. Trimming shortened V by 1 base and J by 5 bases, and 8 bases separated the two germline ends. Germline V gene lookup returns CDR1 SEHNR and CDR2 FQNEAQ (reference sequence). CDR3 DNA: TGTGCCAGCAGCTTAGGGGCAGGGACTGAAGCTTTCCTT. It codes for CASSLGAGTEAFL.